This T cell receptor beta chain was recorded in a study of blood T cell repertoires in COVID-19. Clones were read by immunoSEQ multiplex PCR, and TCRdb kept only the in-frame ones, dropping some. The top ten hold approximately 24% of the sample, which has 60,000 or so clones, 75% to 80% seen once. This clone was detected only once. Sequencing was performed on peripheral blood. This sequence originates from a human donor in a cohort sampled during active COVID-19.

CDR3 nucleotide sequence: TGTGCCAGTAGCCCCCGACAGGGTATCTATGGCTACACCTTC. It encodes CASSPRQGIYGYTF. This sequence joins TRBV19 and TRBJ1-2; 7 nucleotides align to TRBD1. The J segment lost 4 bases and the V segment lost 6 bases, leaving 8 bases of the junction unmatched. The CDR3 has 14 residues. CDR1 is LNHDA, CDR2 SQIVND, per germline (reference sequence).